One and the same sample provided the 7 T cell receptor beta chains below, sequenced in a study of regulatory T cells in long-lasting Graves disease. The time point denotes: persistent/refractory GD, antithyroid drugs over 5 years with positive TRAb. Construction of the TCR library relied on RNA isolated from PBMCs. Arm-PCR of CDR3 regions and iRepertoire HTBI primers were the basis on which TCR beta libraries were built. TCRdb processed the multiplex PCR reads anew with MiXCR; each CDR3 protein has one entry. The top ten hold less than 35% of the sample, which has about 340,000 distinct CDR3 sequences, roughly 21% seen once. This sample comprised peripheral blood mononuclear cells (PBMCs), obtained when the disease was refractory, from a patient treated with antithyroid drugs. The receptors come from a female donor with Graves disease.

This clonotype was found many times. The chain joins TRBV20-1 to TRBJ2-7; 7 bases agree with TRBD1. The CDR3 length is 13 residues. J gave up 7 bases and V 7 bases, and 13 bases lay outside the gene matches. The germline V gene encodes CDR1 DFQATT and CDR2 SNEGSKA (reference sequence). CDR3 amino acids: CSVRTEGAREQYF. CDR3 DNA: TGCAGTGTCAGGACCGAGGGGGCAAGGGAGCAGTACTTC.

This chain links TRBV2 with TRBJ1-6; D ambiguous. The V gene lost 6 bases and the J gene lost 10 bases, with 13 bases spanning the gap. The CDR3 is 13 amino acids. CDR1 and CDR2 (germline): SNHLY, FYNNEI. The CDR3 protein is CASRIERRSPLHF. The CDR3 DNA follows: TGTGCCAGCAGGATCGAAAGAAGATCACCCCTCCACTTT.

This clonotype was picked up a small number of times. The V call is TRBV3-1, the J call TRBJ2-4; TRBD2 matches 7 bases. CDR3 length equals 17 residues. In germline, CDR1 is LGHDT, CDR2 YNNKEL (reference sequence). V lost 4 bases, J lost 2 bases, and 11 bases stayed unmatched. The CDR3 coding sequence is TGTGCCAGCAGCCCAAGATTGGGGAGGGATACCAAAAACATTCAGTACTTC. Encoded protein: CASSPRLGRDTKNIQYF.

This clonotype was seen many times. Relative to the germline gene, one junction end is altered; a read error may explain this. The J gene is TRBJ1-4, the V gene TRBV18, with 10 bases fitting TRBD1. Looked up from germline, CDR1 is KGHSH and CDR2 is LQKENI. CDR3 size: 14 residues. Written as DNA, the CDR3 is TGTGCCAGCTCCGCCGGGACAGGGGATGAAGAACTGTTTTTT. Its protein product is CASSAGTGDEELFF.

The chain uses TRBV19 and TRBJ2-2, with unresolved D. Per germline, CDR1 LNHDA and CDR2 SQIVND (reference sequence). The CDR3 runs 13 residues. Between the trimmed V and J ends, which lost 3 bases and 4 bases, there was a span of 6 bases. In DNA form, the CDR3 reads TGTGCCAGTAGTATTGTTGGCACCGGGGAGCTGTTTTTT. It is translated as CASSIVGTGELFF.

This clonotype has ten or more counts. This sequence joins TRBV3-1 and TRBJ1-5; D call uncertain. The V gene's germline CDR1 is LGHDT and CDR2 YNNKEL (reference sequence). The CDR3 loop spans 15 amino acids. The V end lost 1 base, the J end lost 1 base, and 8 bases lay between the germline ends. CDR3 DNA sequence: TGTGCCAGCAGCCAAGGGATTCGGAGCAATCAGCCCCAGCATTTT. Translation gives CASSQGIRSNQPQHF.

The genes are TRBV19 and TRBJ1-4, with D possibly matching TRBD1 (6 bases). V lost 6 bases and J lost 4, with 12 bases in between. The CDR3 covers 14 residues. Germline V gene sequence: CDR1 LNHDA, CDR2 SQIVND (reference sequence). The CDR3 region is CASSSKGVNEKLFF. CDR3 bases: TGTGCCAGTAGCTCGAAGGGGGTTAATGAAAAACTGTTTTTT.